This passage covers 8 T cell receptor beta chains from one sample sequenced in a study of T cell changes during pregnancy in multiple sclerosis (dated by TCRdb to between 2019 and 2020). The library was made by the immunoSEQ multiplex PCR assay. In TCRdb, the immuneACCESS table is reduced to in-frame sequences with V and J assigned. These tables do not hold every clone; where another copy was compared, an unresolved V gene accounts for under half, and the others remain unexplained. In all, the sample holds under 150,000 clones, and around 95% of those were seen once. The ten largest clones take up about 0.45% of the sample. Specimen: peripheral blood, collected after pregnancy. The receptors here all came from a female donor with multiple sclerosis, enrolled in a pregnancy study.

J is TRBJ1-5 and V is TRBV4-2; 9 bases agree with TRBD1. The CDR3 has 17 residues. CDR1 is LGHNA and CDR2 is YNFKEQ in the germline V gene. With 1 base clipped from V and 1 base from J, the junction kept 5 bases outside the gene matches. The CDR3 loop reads CASSQVWDRDSNQPQHF. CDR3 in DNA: TGTGCCAGCAGCCAAGTTTGGGACAGGGACAGCAATCAGCCCCAGCATTTT.

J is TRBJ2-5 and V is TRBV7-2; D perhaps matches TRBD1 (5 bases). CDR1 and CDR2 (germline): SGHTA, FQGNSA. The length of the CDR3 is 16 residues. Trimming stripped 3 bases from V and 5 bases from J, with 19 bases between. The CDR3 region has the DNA TGTGCCAGCAGCTTTGGTATGCAGGGTGTGAGGGAGACCCAGTACTTC. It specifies CASSFGMQGVRETQYF. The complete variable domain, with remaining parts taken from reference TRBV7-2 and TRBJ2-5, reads GAGVSQSPSNKVTEKGKDVELRCDPISGHTALYWYRQSLGQGLEFLIYFQGNSAPDKSGLPSDRFSAERTGGSVSTLTIQRTQQEDSAVYLCASSFGMQGVRETQYFGPGTRLLVL.

The CDR3 spells CASSAIAGFTDTQYF. CDR3 sequence (DNA): TGTGCCAGTAGTGCGATAGCGGGGTTCACAGATACGCAGTATTTT. The chain uses TRBV19 and TRBJ2-3, with 8 bases fitting TRBD2. There are 15 residues in the CDR3. The germline CDR1 and CDR2 sequences are LNHDA and SQIVND (reference sequence). The V and J ends lost 5 bases and 2 bases, in that order; junction bases with no gene match: 6.

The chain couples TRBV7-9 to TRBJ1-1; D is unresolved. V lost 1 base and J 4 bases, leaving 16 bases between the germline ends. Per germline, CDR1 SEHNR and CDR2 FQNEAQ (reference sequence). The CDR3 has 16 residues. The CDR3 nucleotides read TGTGCCAGCAGCTTAGGGCCGGAGTATTGGAGCACTGAAGCTTTCTTT. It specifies CASSLGPEYWSTEAFF.

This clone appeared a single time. This CDR3 is CASRRQNQETQYF. The CDR3 DNA is TGTGCCAGCAGGCGACAGAACCAAGAGACCCAGTACTTC. The V and J genes are TRBV6-1 and TRBJ2-5; TRBD1 is a possible D gene (5 bases). The CDR3 spans 13 residues. Deletions cut 6 bases from V and 0 bases from J, with 8 bases between. Germline CDR1 MNHNS, CDR2 SASEGT.

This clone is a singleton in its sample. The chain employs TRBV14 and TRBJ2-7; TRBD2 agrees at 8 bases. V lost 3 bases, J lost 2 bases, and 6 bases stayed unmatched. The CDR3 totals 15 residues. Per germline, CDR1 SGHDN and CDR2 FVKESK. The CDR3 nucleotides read TGTGCCAGCAGCCAGCGACTAGCGCTCCCCTACGAGCAGTACTTC. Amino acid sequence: CASSQRLALPYEQYF.

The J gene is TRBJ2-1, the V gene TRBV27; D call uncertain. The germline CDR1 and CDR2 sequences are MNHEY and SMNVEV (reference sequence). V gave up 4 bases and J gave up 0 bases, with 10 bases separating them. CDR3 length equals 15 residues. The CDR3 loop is CASSSRGDSYNEQFF. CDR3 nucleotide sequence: TGTGCCAGCAGTTCGCGCGGAGACTCCTACAATGAGCAGTTCTTC.

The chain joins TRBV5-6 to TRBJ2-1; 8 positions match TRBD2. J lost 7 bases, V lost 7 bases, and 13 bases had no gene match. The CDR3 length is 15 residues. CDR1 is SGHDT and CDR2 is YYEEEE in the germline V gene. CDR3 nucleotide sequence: TGTGCCAGCCTGCTGACACTAGCGGCCTCGAATGAGCAGTTCTTC. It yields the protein CASLLTLAASNEQFF.